The rows below give T cell receptor beta chains drawn from one sample of a study of cytomegalovirus exposure and HLA in healthy donors. Here immunoSEQ multiplex PCR was the method, and the copy in TCRdb shows in-frame clones only, minus some. The sample lists around 130,000 clones, 82% seen once, with roughly 1.2% in the top ten. The specimen sequenced was PBMCs. The receptors shown here come from a boy aged 5-17 years in good health and CMV-seronegative. The CDR3 runs from the conserved cysteine through the conserved F or W. The D gene is left open where the match is weak. Size is omitted from some rows. Given values are once, few, many or a class for expanded clones.

v_gene: TRBV4-1
abundance: .
d_gene: .
j_gene: TRBJ2-7
CDR3nt: TGCGCCAGCAGCCAAGATTTGTTTAACTCCTACGAGCAGTACTTC
CDR3aa: CASSQDLFNSYEQYF

v_gene: TRBV6-5
abundance: .
d_gene: .
j_gene: TRBJ1-1
CDR3nt: TGTGCCAGCAGTTATATAGGACAGATATACACTGAAGCTTTCTTT
CDR3aa: CASSYIGQIYTEAFF

v_gene: TRBV9
abundance: once
d_gene: TRBD2
j_gene: TRBJ2-7
CDR3nt: TGTGCCAGCAGCGAACACGGGACTAGCGGGAGAGGGGTGTACGAGCAGTACTTC
CDR3aa: CASSEHGTSGRGVYEQYF

v_gene: TRBV4-1
abundance: .
d_gene: .
j_gene: TRBJ2-2
CDR3nt: TGCGCCAGCACCCCTGGCAGGGAGAACACCGGGGAGCTGTTTTTT
CDR3aa: CASTPGRENTGELFF

v_gene: TRBV5-1
abundance: .
d_gene: .
j_gene: TRBJ2-1
CDR3nt: TGCGCCAGCGGCTCCGACCTCGAGCGCGGAACCTACAATGAGCAGTTCTTC
CDR3aa: CASGSDLERGTYNEQFF

v_gene: TRBV9
abundance: .
d_gene: TRBD2
j_gene: TRBJ2-1
CDR3nt: TGTGCCAGCAGCGTAGCTACGTCTAGCGGGAGACCTACCTACAATGAGCAGTTCTTC
CDR3aa: CASSVATSSGRPTYNEQFF

v_gene: TRBV5-5
abundance: .
d_gene: .
j_gene: TRBJ2-2
CDR3nt: TGTGCCAGCAGCCCTCGACTACTGAAGAACACCGGGGAGCTGTTTTTT
CDR3aa: CASSPRLLKNTGELFF

v_gene: TRBV5-6
abundance: .
d_gene: .
j_gene: TRBJ1-2
CDR3nt: TGTGCCAGCAGCTTAGGGCAGGGTGGAGGCTACACCTTC
CDR3aa: CASSLGQGGGYTF

v_gene: TRBV27
abundance: .
d_gene: TRBD1
j_gene: TRBJ1-1
CDR3nt: TGTGCCAGCAGTCCGACAGGGTACACTGAAGCTTTCTTT
CDR3aa: CASSPTGYTEAFF

v_gene: TRBV15
abundance: .
d_gene: .
j_gene: TRBJ2-7
CDR3nt: TGTGCCACCAGCCGAAGGGAGTCCTACGAGCAGTACTTC
CDR3aa: CATSRRESYEQYF

v_gene: TRBV6-5
abundance: .
d_gene: .
j_gene: TRBJ2-7
CDR3nt: TGTGCCAGCAGTTTGTCAGGGGTACTGTACGAGCAGTACTTC
CDR3aa: CASSLSGVLYEQYF

v_gene: TRBV5-1
abundance: .
d_gene: .
j_gene: TRBJ2-3
CDR3nt: TGCGCCAGCAGCTTGAAGGGGGACCCTAGCACAGATACGCAGTATTTT
CDR3aa: CASSLKGDPSTDTQYF

v_gene: TRBV6-5
abundance: few
d_gene: TRBD1
j_gene: TRBJ2-1
CDR3nt: TGTGCCAGCAGTTACCGACAGGGGTACAATGAGCAGTTCTTC
CDR3aa: CASSYRQGYNEQFF

v_gene: TRBV7-2
abundance: .
d_gene: TRBD1
j_gene: TRBJ1-2
CDR3nt: TGTGCCAGCAGCCCGGAGGGGGCGCAGGGCTATGGCTACACCTTC
CDR3aa: CASSPEGAQGYGYTF

v_gene: TRBV7-2
abundance: .
d_gene: TRBD2
j_gene: TRBJ2-5
CDR3nt: TGTGCCAGCAGCTTAGGGGCTAGCGGGGGTCAGGGGACCCAGTACTTC
CDR3aa: CASSLGASGGQGTQYF

v_gene: TRBV7-2
abundance: .
d_gene: .
j_gene: TRBJ1-1
CDR3nt: TGTGCCAGCAGCTCCATGGGGGGAAACACTGAAGCTTTCTTT
CDR3aa: CASSSMGGNTEAFF

v_gene: TRBV6-1
abundance: .
d_gene: .
j_gene: TRBJ1-2
CDR3nt: TGTGCCAGCAGTGAATTCACAGGGAACTATGGCTACACCTTC
CDR3aa: CASSEFTGNYGYTF

v_gene: TRBV19
abundance: .
d_gene: TRBD2
j_gene: TRBJ2-1
CDR3nt: TGTGCCAGTAGTATCACGCTAGCGGGAGGCAATGAGCAGTTCTTC
CDR3aa: CASSITLAGGNEQFF

v_gene: TRBV4-3
abundance: .
d_gene: .
j_gene: TRBJ1-2
CDR3nt: TGCGCCAGCAGCCAAGACTGGACACCGAATTTATTCTATGGCTACACCTTC
CDR3aa: CASSQDWTPNLFYGYTF

v_gene: TRBV19
abundance: .
d_gene: TRBD2
j_gene: TRBJ2-1
CDR3nt: TGTGCCAGTGCGGGTTCGGGACTAGCGTTCTACAATGAGCAGTTCTTC
CDR3aa: CASAGSGLAFYNEQFF

v_gene: TRBV6-1
abundance: .
d_gene: TRBD1
j_gene: TRBJ2-7
CDR3nt: TGTGCCAGCAGTGAAGGGTTCGGGACAGGGTTCAGGGAGCAGTACTTC
CDR3aa: CASSEGFGTGFREQYF

v_gene: TRBV19
abundance: .
d_gene: TRBD1
j_gene: TRBJ1-1
CDR3nt: TGTGCCAGTAGTACACAGGGGGCCGAAGCTTTCTTT
CDR3aa: CASSTQGAEAFF

v_gene: TRBV6-5
abundance: .
d_gene: TRBD2
j_gene: TRBJ2-7
CDR3nt: TGTGCCAGCAGCCCTAGCGGGACAACCTACGAGCAGTACTTC
CDR3aa: CASSPSGTTYEQYF

v_gene: TRBV2
abundance: .
d_gene: .
j_gene: TRBJ2-1
CDR3nt: TGTGCCAGCAGTAGGGCGGGCAATGAGCAGTTCTTC
CDR3aa: CASSRAGNEQFF

v_gene: TRBV5-1
abundance: .
d_gene: .
j_gene: TRBJ1-2
CDR3nt: TGCGCCAGCAGCCCTGGACTGGAGGGCTACACCTTC
CDR3aa: CASSPGLEGYTF

v_gene: TRBV7-6
abundance: .
d_gene: .
j_gene: TRBJ2-5
CDR3nt: TGTGCCAGCAGCCAACTCGGACGGGCAGCGGGTTACTTC
CDR3aa: CASSQLGRAAGYF

v_gene: TRBV6-6
abundance: .
d_gene: TRBD1
j_gene: TRBJ1-2
CDR3nt: TGTGCCAGCAGTCGGACAGGGTATGGCTACACCTTC
CDR3aa: CASSRTGYGYTF

v_gene: TRBV6-5
abundance: .
d_gene: .
j_gene: TRBJ1-5
CDR3nt: TGTGCCAGCAGTTACCGGGGTGGTCAGCCCCAGCATTTT
CDR3aa: CASSYRGGQPQHF

v_gene: TRBV4-1
abundance: .
d_gene: TRBD2
j_gene: TRBJ2-7
CDR3nt: TGCGCCAGCAGCCCAGCGGGAGGGTACGAGCAGTACTTC
CDR3aa: CASSPAGGYEQYF

v_gene: TRBV6-1
abundance: .
d_gene: .
j_gene: TRBJ2-5
CDR3nt: TGTGCCAGCAGTGAAGTGCTCGCGGAGACCCAGTACTTC
CDR3aa: CASSEVLAETQYF

v_gene: TRBV4-3
abundance: few
d_gene: TRBD2
j_gene: TRBJ2-3
CDR3nt: TGCGCCAGCAGCCAAAAATTTACTAGCGGGAGTGATACGCAGTATTTT
CDR3aa: CASSQKFTSGSDTQYF

v_gene: TRBV10-3
abundance: .
d_gene: TRBD1
j_gene: TRBJ1-1
CDR3nt: TGTGCCATCGGACAGGGAGGGGTCACTGAAGCTTTCTTT
CDR3aa: CAIGQGGVTEAFF

v_gene: TRBV7-2
abundance: .
d_gene: .
j_gene: TRBJ1-4
CDR3nt: TGTGCCAGCAGCTTAGCGCGACAGACAACTAATGAAAAACTGTTTTTT
CDR3aa: CASSLARQTTNEKLFF

v_gene: TRBV5-6
abundance: .
d_gene: .
j_gene: TRBJ2-7
CDR3nt: TGTGCCAGCAGCTGGACGACAGGATACATACACGAGCAGTACTTC
CDR3aa: CASSWTTGYIHEQYF

v_gene: TRBV30
abundance: .
d_gene: TRBD1
j_gene: TRBJ1-1
CDR3nt: TGTGCCTCGAGGACAGGGTGGAACACTGAAGCTTTCTTT
CDR3aa: CASRTGWNTEAFF

v_gene: TRBV30
abundance: .
d_gene: TRBD2
j_gene: TRBJ2-1
CDR3nt: TGTGCCTGGAGCGACCGGGGGGGAGGGGAGCAGTTCTTC
CDR3aa: CAWSDRGGGEQFF

v_gene: TRBV7-8
abundance: .
d_gene: .
j_gene: TRBJ1-5
CDR3nt: TGTGCCAGCAGCTTAGATTTCCCCACGGGCAATCAGCCCCAGCATTTT
CDR3aa: CASSLDFPTGNQPQHF

v_gene: TRBV30
abundance: once
d_gene: .
j_gene: TRBJ1-1
CDR3nt: TGTGCCTGCAGGTCAGGGTTGGGCACTGAAGCTTTCTTT
CDR3aa: CACRSGLGTEAFF

v_gene: TRBV2
abundance: .
d_gene: .
j_gene: TRBJ1-1
CDR3nt: TGTGCCAGCAGTGGGCAGAACACTGAAGCTTTCTTT
CDR3aa: CASSGQNTEAFF

v_gene: TRBV5-1
abundance: .
d_gene: TRBD1
j_gene: TRBJ2-7
CDR3nt: TGCGCCAGCAGCGGAGGGACAGGGGGCCGATCCTACGAGCAGTACTTC
CDR3aa: CASSGGTGGRSYEQYF

v_gene: TRBV10-3
abundance: .
d_gene: .
j_gene: TRBJ2-7
CDR3nt: TGTGCCATCAGTGAGGGCGACTCCTACGAGCAGTACTTC
CDR3aa: CAISEGDSYEQYF

v_gene: TRBV7-2
abundance: .
d_gene: TRBD2
j_gene: TRBJ2-3
CDR3nt: TGTGCCAGCAGCGACCTTAGCGGGAGCGGCGCAGATACGCAGTATTTT
CDR3aa: CASSDLSGSGADTQYF

v_gene: TRBV10-2
abundance: .
d_gene: .
j_gene: TRBJ2-7
CDR3nt: TGCGCCAGCAGTGACCTAGGCAGGACTATGACCTACGAGCAGTACTTC
CDR3aa: CASSDLGRTMTYEQYF

v_gene: TRBV19
abundance: .
d_gene: TRBD1
j_gene: TRBJ2-7
CDR3nt: TGTGCCAGTAGCCCCGGGACAGGGGGCTACGAGCAGTACTTC
CDR3aa: CASSPGTGGYEQYF

v_gene: TRBV9
abundance: .
d_gene: .
j_gene: TRBJ2-7
CDR3nt: TGTGCCAGCAGCGTAGCCGAGGTCTCCTCCTACGAGCAGTACTTC
CDR3aa: CASSVAEVSSYEQYF

v_gene: TRBV9
abundance: .
d_gene: .
j_gene: TRBJ2-3
CDR3nt: TGTGCCAGCAGCGTAGAGGGGGAGAGCACAGATACGCAGTATTTT
CDR3aa: CASSVEGESTDTQYF

v_gene: TRBV6-5
abundance: .
d_gene: TRBD2
j_gene: TRBJ2-7
CDR3nt: TGTGCCAGCGTAGGGGCGGGAGTAACGGGCGAGCAGTACTTC
CDR3aa: CASVGAGVTGEQYF

v_gene: TRBV6-1
abundance: .
d_gene: .
j_gene: TRBJ1-2
CDR3nt: TGTGCCAGCAGTGACGGAGCGTCAGAGTTGACCTTC
CDR3aa: CASSDGASELTF

v_gene: TRBV20-1
abundance: .
d_gene: .
j_gene: TRBJ1-3
CDR3nt: TGCAGTGCTAAAAGTCGGGACACCATATATTTT
CDR3aa: CSAKSRDTIYF

v_gene: TRBV7-9
abundance: .
d_gene: .
j_gene: TRBJ2-1
CDR3nt: TGTGCCAGCAGCTTAGTAGACTACAATGAGCAGTTCTTC
CDR3aa: CASSLVDYNEQFF

v_gene: TRBV5-6
abundance: once
d_gene: TRBD1
j_gene: TRBJ2-7
CDR3nt: TGTGCCAGCAGCTCAGGGGGTTTGGACAAGCAGTACTTC
CDR3aa: CASSSGGLDKQYF

v_gene: TRBV19
abundance: .
d_gene: .
j_gene: TRBJ1-1
CDR3nt: TGTGCCAGTAGTATAGGCGCAGGGGTGGGAACTGAAGCTTTCTTT
CDR3aa: CASSIGAGVGTEAFF

v_gene: TRBV4-1
abundance: .
d_gene: .
j_gene: TRBJ2-1
CDR3nt: TGCGCCAGCAGCCAAGATCTTGGGAGCGTCGATGAGCAGTTCTTC
CDR3aa: CASSQDLGSVDEQFF

v_gene: TRBV4-2
abundance: .
d_gene: TRBD2
j_gene: TRBJ2-3
CDR3nt: TGTGCCAGCAGCCAAGAGGCTAGCGGGAGCACCACAGATACGCAGTATTTT
CDR3aa: CASSQEASGSTTDTQYF

v_gene: TRBV6-1
abundance: .
d_gene: .
j_gene: TRBJ1-4
CDR3nt: TGTGCCAGCAGTGAAGCTGGGGGGGATAAACTGTTTTTT
CDR3aa: CASSEAGGDKLFF

v_gene: TRBV9
abundance: .
d_gene: TRBD2
j_gene: TRBJ2-7
CDR3nt: TGTGCCAGCAGCGTATCAGCGGGAGGAGGGGAGCAGTACTTC
CDR3aa: CASSVSAGGGEQYF

v_gene: TRBV2
abundance: .
d_gene: TRBD2
j_gene: TRBJ2-5
CDR3nt: TGTGCCGGCGGGACTAGCGGCGAGGCAGGAGAGACCCAGTACTTC
CDR3aa: CAGGTSGEAGETQYF